These T cell receptor beta chains were read from a single sample in a study of cytomegalovirus exposure and HLA in healthy donors. Generated by immunoSEQ multiplex PCR, the TCRdb table keeps only in-frame clones and is missing some. The sample includes 70,000 or so clones, about nine tenths of them seen just once. Sequencing input: PBMCs. Every receptor here comes from a woman in her twenties or thirties in good health and CMV-seronegative. Both conserved end residues are part of each CDR3. A D gene is named only where the DNA matches it firmly. The size field is filled for only some rows; it gives once, few, many or a size class.

d_call	j_call	v_call	clone_size	cdr3_aa	cdr3_nt
.	TRBJ1-1	TRBV5-4	.	CASSLGRFMNTEAFF	TGTGCCAGCAGCCTGGGGAGGTTCATGAACACTGAAGCTTTCTTT
.	TRBJ2-5	TRBV5-4	once	CASSLGLATRSGETQYF	TGTGCCAGCAGCTTGGGTCTAGCGACCCGATCGGGGGAGACCCAGTACTTC
TRBD1	TRBJ1-2	TRBV19	.	CASSNLGQGSYGYTF	TGTGCCAGTAGTAACCTTGGACAGGGCAGCTATGGCTACACCTTC
.	TRBJ1-4	TRBV7-8	.	CASSLGGGIEKLFF	TGTGCCAGCAGCCTTGGGGGGGGCATTGAAAAACTGTTTTTT
TRBD2	TRBJ2-2	TRBV4-1	.	CASSPGLAGGPNTGELFF	TGCGCCAGCAGCCCTGGACTAGCGGGAGGGCCCAACACCGGGGAGCTGTTTTTT
.	TRBJ1-6	TRBV5-1	.	CASSLSQGGNSPLHF	TGCGCCAGCAGCTTGAGCCAGGGAGGTAATTCACCCCTCCACTTT
TRBD1	TRBJ1-2	TRBV5-4	.	CASSAPAGRGDYGYTF	TGTGCCAGCAGCGCCCCCGCCGGCAGGGGGGACTATGGCTACACCTTC
.	TRBJ1-1	TRBV19	.	CASGDFTEAFF	TGTGCCAGTGGCGACTTCACTGAAGCTTTCTTT
.	TRBJ2-1	TRBV19	.	CASSSLIEQFF	TGTGCCAGTAGTTCCCTAATTGAGCAGTTCTTC
TRBD1	TRBJ1-2	TRBV6-5	.	CASSQGQGAGYGYTF	TGTGCCAGCAGTCAGGGACAGGGGGCTGGCTATGGCTACACCTTC
.	TRBJ2-3	TRBV2	.	CARGRGDTDTQYF	TGTGCCAGGGGACGCGGGGACACAGATACGCAGTATTTT
.	TRBJ1-5	TRBV27	.	CASSPTGFSNQPQHF	TGTGCCAGCAGTCCTACAGGGTTTAGCAATCAGCCCCAGCATTTT
.	TRBJ2-2	TRBV5-6	.	CASSYGPQEAGELFF	TGTGCCAGCAGCTACGGGCCTCAGGAGGCCGGGGAGCTGTTTTTT
.	TRBJ1-4	TRBV19	few	CASSIVGGEYEKLFF	TGTGCCAGTAGTATCGTAGGAGGGGAATATGAAAAACTGTTTTTT
.	TRBJ2-3	TRBV9	.	CASSPRVKPGDTQYF	TGTGCCAGCAGCCCCCGGGTGAAACCGGGAGATACGCAGTATTTT
TRBD1	TRBJ1-5	TRBV28	few	CASSLSGTGPQPQHF	TGTGCCAGCAGTTTATCCGGGACAGGGCCTCAGCCCCAGCATTTT
TRBD2	TRBJ2-5	TRBV7-2	.	CASSSGLAGGFSRETQYF	TGTGCCAGCAGCTCGGGACTAGCGGGAGGGTTTAGTAGGGAGACCCAGTACTTC
.	TRBJ1-4	TRBV7-9	once	CSSSPKTTRVGEKLFF	TGTTCCAGCAGCCCAAAGACCACGAGGGTGGGTGAAAAACTGTTTTTT
TRBD1	TRBJ1-5	TRBV28	.	CASSLGTGWSQPQHF	TGTGCCAGCAGTTTAGGGACAGGTTGGAGTCAGCCCCAGCATTTT
.	TRBJ2-5	TRBV5-3	.	CARRLNPTGEGPQETQYF	TGTGCCAGAAGACTGAATCCGACAGGAGAGGGGCCTCAAGAGACCCAGTACTTC
TRBD1	TRBJ1-1	TRBV7-8	once	CASSKNRQGTEAFF	TGTGCCAGCAGCAAAAATAGACAGGGGACTGAAGCTTTCTTT
TRBD2	TRBJ2-5	TRBV6-1	.	CASTRSSGAGEQYF	TGTGCCAGCACTCGAAGTAGCGGGGCGGGGGAGCAGTACTTC
.	TRBJ1-1	TRBV7-2	.	CASSSRPGAEAFF	TGTGCCAGCAGCTCCAGGCCTGGCGCTGAAGCTTTCTTT
.	TRBJ2-5	TRBV19	.	CASSARLSETQYF	TGTGCCAGTAGTGCCCGACTATCAGAGACCCAGTACTTC
.	TRBJ1-1	TRBV7-9	.	CASSTQGNTEAFF	TGTGCCAGCAGCACACAGGGGAACACTGAAGCTTTCTTT
TRBD2	TRBJ2-2	TRBV4-2	.	CASSQESPTGTSGPYTGELFF	TGTGCCAGCAGCCAAGAAAGTCCCACCGGGACTAGCGGACCTTACACCGGGGAGCTGTTTTTT
.	TRBJ2-5	TRBV28	.	CASSFLFGEQETQYF	TGTGCCAGCAGTTTTCTTTTCGGGGAACAAGAGACCCAGTACTTC
TRBD2	TRBJ2-3	TRBV11-2	.	CASSLGASGRNTQYF	TGTGCCAGCAGCTTAGGGGCTAGCGGGAGAAATACGCAGTATTTT
.	TRBJ1-2	TRBV2	.	CASSLGGNGYTF	TGTGCCAGCAGTCTAGGGGGAAATGGCTACACCTTC
.	TRBJ2-1	TRBV7-2	.	CASSSAGPYNEQFF	TGTGCCAGCAGCTCCGCGGGACCCTACAATGAGCAGTTCTTC
.	TRBJ1-1	TRBV13	.	CASSLDSGTEAFF	TGTGCCAGCAGCTTAGATTCGGGAACTGAAGCTTTCTTT
.	TRBJ2-3	TRBV18	.	CASSRESAQRVGTQYF	TGTGCCAGCTCACGGGAGAGTGCCCAAAGGGTTGGTACGCAGTATTTT
.	TRBJ2-5	TRBV19	.	CASGQSQETQYF	TGTGCCAGTGGCCAGTCTCAAGAGACCCAGTACTTC
.	TRBJ1-1	TRBV2	.	CASNQGRVGGLAEAFF	TGTGCCAGCAACCAAGGGAGAGTCGGGGGGCTCGCTGAAGCTTTCTTT
.	TRBJ1-6	TRBV5-1	.	CASSLSSGNSPLHF	TGCGCCAGCAGCTTGTCGTCAGGAAATTCACCCCTCCACTTT